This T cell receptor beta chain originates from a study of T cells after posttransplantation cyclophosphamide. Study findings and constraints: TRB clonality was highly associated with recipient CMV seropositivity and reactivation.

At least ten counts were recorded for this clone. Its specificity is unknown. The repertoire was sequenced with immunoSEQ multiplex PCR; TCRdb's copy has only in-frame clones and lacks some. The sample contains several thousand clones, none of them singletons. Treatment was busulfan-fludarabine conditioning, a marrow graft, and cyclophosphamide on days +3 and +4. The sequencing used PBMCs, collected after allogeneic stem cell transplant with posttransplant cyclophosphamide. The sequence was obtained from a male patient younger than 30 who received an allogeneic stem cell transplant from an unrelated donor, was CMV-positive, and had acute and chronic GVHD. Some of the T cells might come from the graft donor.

The DNA for the CDR3 is TGTGCCAGTAGTACCGGGACAGGGGTTCCCTATAGCAATCAGCCCCAGCATTTT. Protein sequence: CASSTGTGVPYSNQPQHF. This sequence joins TRBV19 and TRBJ1-5; 10 nucleotides align to TRBD1. The CDR3 spans 18 residues. In germline, CDR1 is LNHDA, CDR2 SQIVND (reference sequence). The junction had 9 bases not matched to a gene; V was cut back by 4 bases and J by 0 bases.